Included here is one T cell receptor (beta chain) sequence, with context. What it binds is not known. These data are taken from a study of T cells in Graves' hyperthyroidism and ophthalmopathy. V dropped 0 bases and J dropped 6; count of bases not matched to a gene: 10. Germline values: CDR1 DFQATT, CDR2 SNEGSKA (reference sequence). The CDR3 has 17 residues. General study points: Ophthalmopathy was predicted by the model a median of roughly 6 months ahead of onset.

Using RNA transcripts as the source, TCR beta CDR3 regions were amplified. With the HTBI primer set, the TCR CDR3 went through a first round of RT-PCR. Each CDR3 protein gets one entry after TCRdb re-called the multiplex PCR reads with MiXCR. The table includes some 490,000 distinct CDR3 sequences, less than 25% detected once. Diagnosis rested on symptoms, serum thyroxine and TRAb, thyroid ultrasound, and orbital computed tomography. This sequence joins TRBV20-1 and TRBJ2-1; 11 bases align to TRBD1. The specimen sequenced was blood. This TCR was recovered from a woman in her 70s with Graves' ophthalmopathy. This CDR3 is CSARDLGTGGFGNEQFF. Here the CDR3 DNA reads TGCAGTGCTAGAGATCTTGGGACAGGGGGGTTCGGCAATGAGCAGTTCTTC.